This is a list of T cell receptor beta chains from one sample in a study of beta chain features in type 1 diabetes. Some clones are missing from TCRdb's copy, which holds only in-frame ones; the method was immunoSEQ multiplex PCR. The sample includes hundreds of thousands of clones, around 15% seen only once; the top ten take about 0.086%. Sequenced sample: naive CD4+ T cells from blood. The receptors originated from a man between 18 and 29 years old in good health. Both conserved end residues are part of each CDR3. The D gene is left open where the match is weak. Rows may omit the clone size; those that give it use once, few, many or a size class.

CASSPKSLNTEAFF	TGTGCCAGCTCACCAAAGTCTCTGAACACTGAAGCTTTCTTT	TRBJ1-1	-	TRBV18	-
CASSPNSGTGSRQYF	TGTGCCAGCAGTCCCAACTCCGGGACAGGGAGTAGGCAGTACTTC	TRBJ2-7	TRBD1	TRBV6-1	-
CASSPEGGGVRYF	TGTGCCAGCAGCCCCGAAGGGGGGGGCGTTAGGTATTTT	TRBJ2-3	-	TRBV7-2	few
CASTPGVLNTEAFF	TGTGCCAGCACCCCGGGGGTCCTGAACACTGAAGCTTTCTTT	TRBJ1-1	-	TRBV7-2	-
CASSLEGGTEAFF	TGTGCCAGCAGCTTAGAGGGTGGCACTGAAGCTTTCTTT	TRBJ1-1	-	TRBV7-9	few
CASSLGGSSGNTIYF	TGTGCCAGCAGCCTAGGGGGGAGTTCTGGAAACACCATATATTTT	TRBJ1-3	-	TRBV7-3	-
CASRTSGSNEQFF	TGCGCCAGCAGGACTAGCGGGAGCAATGAGCAGTTCTTC	TRBJ2-1	TRBD2	TRBV10-2	-
CASSGVADNYEQYF	TGTGCCAGCAGCGGGGTGGCAGACAACTACGAGCAGTACTTC	TRBJ2-7	-	TRBV7-2	few
CASSPGQGIYGYTF	TGTGCCAGCAGCCCGGGACAGGGAATCTATGGCTACACCTTC	TRBJ1-2	TRBD1	TRBV6-6	few
CATSRDRGSYEQYF	TGTGCCACCAGCAGAGACAGGGGGTCCTACGAGCAGTACTTC	TRBJ2-7	TRBD1	TRBV15	-
CAITPRGQGNTGELFF	TGTGCCATCACCCCTCGGGGGCAGGGGAACACCGGGGAGCTGTTTTTT	TRBJ2-2	-	TRBV10-3	few
CASSRDRATYNEQFF	TGTGCCAGCAGCCGGGACAGGGCAACCTACAATGAGCAGTTCTTC	TRBJ2-1	TRBD1	TRBV5-4	few
CASSVTAAYNEQFF	TGTGCCAGCAGCGTAACCGCGGCCTACAATGAGCAGTTCTTC	TRBJ2-1	-	TRBV9	few
CASSSGTLGSYEQYF	TGTGCCAGCAGTTCAGGGACCTTGGGCTCCTACGAGCAGTACTTC	TRBJ2-7	-	TRBV28	few
CAWSFWGRGFNYGYTF	TGTGCCTGGAGTTTCTGGGGTCGGGGCTTCAACTATGGCTACACCTTC	TRBJ1-2	-	TRBV30	-
CAIRTGAGANVLTF	TGTGCCATCAGAACAGGGGCTGGGGCCAACGTCCTGACTTTC	TRBJ2-6	TRBD1	TRBV10-3	-
CASSESSGGSYNEQFF	TGTGCCAGCAGTGAGTCTAGCGGGGGCTCCTACAATGAGCAGTTCTTC	TRBJ2-1	TRBD2	TRBV25-1	-
CASSQVYGLRTQETQYF	TGTGCGAGCAGCCAAGTTTACGGCCTCCGTACCCAAGAGACCCAGTACTTC	TRBJ2-5	-	TRBV14	-
CSARDEEAFF	TGCAGTGCTAGAGATGAAGAAGCTTTCTTT	TRBJ1-1	-	TRBV20-1	-
CASSLWATGVAKNIQYF	TGTGCCAGCAGTTTATGGGCGACAGGGGTTGCCAAAAACATTCAGTACTTC	TRBJ2-4	TRBD1	TRBV28	few
CASSLLTGPSSYEQYF	TGTGCCAGCAGCCTCCTTACAGGGCCCTCCTCCTACGAGCAGTACTTC	TRBJ2-7	-	TRBV7-6	-
CASSQGQALFYEQYF	TGCGCCAGCAGCCAAGGTCAGGCCCTCTTCTACGAGCAGTACTTC	TRBJ2-7	-	TRBV4-3	few
CASRQQGFWEAYEQYF	TGTGCCAGCAGGCAACAGGGTTTCTGGGAAGCCTACGAGCAGTACTTC	TRBJ2-7	-	TRBV9	-
CAIRGGGQGRNEQFF	TGTGCCATCAGAGGGGGGGGACAGGGAAGAAATGAGCAGTTCTTC	TRBJ2-1	TRBD1	TRBV10-3	few
CASSPHTPGRSNEQFF	TGTGCCAGCAGCCCCCACACTCCGGGACGAAGCAATGAGCAGTTCTTC	TRBJ2-1	-	TRBV9	-
CASSFPDRAWTEAFF	TGCGCCAGCAGCTTTCCGGACAGGGCTTGGACTGAAGCTTTCTTT	TRBJ1-1	TRBD1	TRBV5-1	-
CASSQLGQVTDTQYF	TGTGCCAGCAGCCAACTAGGACAGGTCACAGATACGCAGTATTTT	TRBJ2-3	TRBD1	TRBV14	-
CASSLKRLGNF	TGTGCCAGCAGCTTAAAAAGGCTGGGGAACTTC	TRBJ2-7	-	TRBV11-2	-
CASSFIQGGHEQYF	TGTGCCAGCAGCTTCATACAGGGCGGGCACGAGCAGTACTTC	TRBJ2-7	-	TRBV7-2	few
CASSLALGNTGELFF	TGTGCCAGCAGCTTAGCCTTGGGAAACACCGGGGAGCTGTTTTTT	TRBJ2-2	-	TRBV11-3	few
CASSLRAGGIGYNEQFF	TGTGCCAGCAGTTTAAGAGCCGGGGGCATTGGATACAATGAGCAGTTCTTC	TRBJ2-1	-	TRBV27	few
CASSYSDRGNNEQFF	TGTGCCAGCAGTTACTCCGACAGGGGCAACAATGAGCAGTTCTTC	TRBJ2-1	TRBD1	TRBV6-6	-
CASSLARTSGSSYEQYF	TGTGCCAGCAGCTTAGCCCGGACTAGCGGGAGCTCCTACGAGCAGTACTTC	TRBJ2-7	TRBD2	TRBV7-2	-
CASSRPGTVYYEQYF	TGTGCCAGCAGCCGGCCGGGGACGGTCTACTACGAGCAGTACTTC	TRBJ2-7	-	TRBV28	-
CASSLRWDSPYEQYF	TGTGCCAGCAGCTTAAGGTGGGACAGCCCCTACGAGCAGTACTTC	TRBJ2-7	TRBD1	TRBV7-2	few
CSVVGQGYGYTF	TGCAGCGTTGTCGGCCAGGGATATGGCTACACCTTC	TRBJ1-2	-	TRBV29-1	-
CASSGSPGTGAHGYTF	TGTGCCAGCAGCGGCTCCCCCGGGACAGGGGCCCATGGCTACACCTTC	TRBJ1-2	TRBD1	TRBV9	-
CASSPGTPEMNTEAFF	TGTGCCAGCTCACCAGGGACGCCAGAAATGAACACTGAAGCTTTCTTT	TRBJ1-1	-	TRBV18	-
CASSFISGFGRTQYF	TGTGCCAGCAGCTTTATCTCCGGGTTCGGGAGGACCCAGTACTTC	TRBJ2-5	-	TRBV7-2	few
CSVEESGNTEAFF	TGCAGCGTTGAAGAGTCAGGGAACACTGAAGCTTTCTTT	TRBJ1-1	-	TRBV29-1	-
CASSLALAGHTDTQYF	TGCGCCAGCAGCTTGGCCCTAGCGGGACACACAGATACGCAGTATTTT	TRBJ2-3	TRBD2	TRBV5-1	few
CASRLAGESTDTQYF	TGTGCCAGTAGATTAGCGGGAGAAAGTACAGATACGCAGTATTTT	TRBJ2-3	TRBD2	TRBV19	few
CASSVGGRYSANTGELFF	TGTGCCAGCAGCGTAGGGGGCAGATACTCCGCGAACACCGGGGAGCTGTTTTTT	TRBJ2-2	-	TRBV9	few
CASSLGQPRKTQYF	TGTGCCAGCAGCTTAGGCCAGCCACGGAAGACCCAGTACTTC	TRBJ2-5	-	TRBV7-2	-
CASSLFNRAYGYTF	TGTGCCAGCAGTTTATTTAACAGGGCCTATGGCTACACCTTC	TRBJ1-2	-	TRBV28	few
CAWRGANQPQHF	TGTGCCTGGAGAGGTGCAAATCAGCCCCAGCATTTT	TRBJ1-5	-	TRBV30	few
CASSERVYQPQHF	TGTGCCAGCAGTGAACGGGTGTATCAGCCCCAGCATTTT	TRBJ1-5	-	TRBV2	few
CASSLSSGGSYNEQFF	TGTGCCAGCAGTTTATCATCGGGAGGGTCCTACAATGAGCAGTTCTTC	TRBJ2-1	TRBD2	TRBV27	few
CASSLEGGGNQPQHF	TGCGCCAGCAGCTTGGAAGGGGGCGGCAATCAGCCCCAGCATTTT	TRBJ1-5	TRBD1	TRBV5-1	-
CASSLPHALTDTQYF	TGTGCCAGCAGCCTCCCCCACGCTCTCACAGATACGCAGTATTTT	TRBJ2-3	-	TRBV5-6	few
CASSGRIEGDTQYF	TGTGCCAGCAGCGGAAGGATCGAGGGGGATACGCAGTATTTT	TRBJ2-3	-	TRBV7-9	-
CASSSPGEDTQYF	TGCGCCAGCAGCTCCCCAGGGGAAGATACGCAGTATTTT	TRBJ2-3	-	TRBV5-1	-